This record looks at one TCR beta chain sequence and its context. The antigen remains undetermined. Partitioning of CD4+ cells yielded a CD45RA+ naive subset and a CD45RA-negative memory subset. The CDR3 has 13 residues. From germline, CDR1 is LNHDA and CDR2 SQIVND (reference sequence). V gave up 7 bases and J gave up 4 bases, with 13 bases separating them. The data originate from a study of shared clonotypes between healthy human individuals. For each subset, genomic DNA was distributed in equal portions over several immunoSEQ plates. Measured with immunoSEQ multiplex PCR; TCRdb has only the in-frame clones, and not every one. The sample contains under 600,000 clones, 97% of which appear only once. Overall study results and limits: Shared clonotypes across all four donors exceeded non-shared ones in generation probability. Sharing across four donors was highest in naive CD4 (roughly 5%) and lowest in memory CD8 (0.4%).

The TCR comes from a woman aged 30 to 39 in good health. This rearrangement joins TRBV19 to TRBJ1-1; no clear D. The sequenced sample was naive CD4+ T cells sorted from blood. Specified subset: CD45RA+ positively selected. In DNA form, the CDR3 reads TGTGCCAGTATTCCAAATAGGCGCACTGAAGCTTTCTTT. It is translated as CASIPNRRTEAFF.